A selection of T cell receptor beta chains follows, all from one sample in a study of blood T cell repertoires in COVID-19. Libraries were prepared by immunoSEQ multiplex PCR; TCRdb keeps only in-frame clonotypes and omits some of them. The sample yields about 33,000 clones, more than 85% seen once. The source material was peripheral blood. All receptors derive from a man between 70 and 80 years old with acute or convalescent COVID-19. Both conserved end residues are part of each CDR3. D genes are given only for firm matches. Expanded clones are given a class, and other clones once, few, many or no size at all.

size	V	D	J	CDR3	DNA
NA	TRBV4-3	TRBD1	TRBJ1-2	CASSQGAGTGGRIYGYTF	TGCGCCAGCAGCCAAGGGGCCGGGACAGGGGGTAGGATCTATGGCTACACCTTC
NA	TRBV5-1	TRBD2	TRBJ2-3	CASSLRVAGGDTQYF	TGCGCCAGCAGCTTGAGGGTAGCGGGGGGAGATACGCAGTATTTT
NA	TRBV4-3	NA	TRBJ1-1	CASSQDEVLTEAFF	TGCGCCAGCAGCCAAGATGAGGTACTCACTGAAGCTTTCTTT
NA	TRBV28	TRBD1	TRBJ2-3	CASRPGTDTDTQYF	TGTGCCAGCCGTCCCGGGACAGACACAGATACGCAGTATTTT
NA	TRBV10-1	NA	TRBJ2-7	CASSGLQGKCYEQYF	TGCGCCAGCAGTGGCCTCCAGGGAAAGTGCTACGAGCAGTACTTC
NA	TRBV14	NA	TRBJ2-7	CASSRGRGGRVSSYEQYF	TGTGCCAGCAGCCGAGGTAGGGGAGGTAGGGTCTCATCCTACGAGCAGTACTTC
NA	TRBV28	NA	TRBJ1-1	CASTWNTEAFF	TGTGCCAGCACCTGGAACACTGAAGCTTTCTTT
NA	TRBV30	NA	TRBJ1-1	CAWGPSFTEAFF	TGTGCCTGGGGCCCCTCCTTTACTGAAGCTTTCTTT
medium-sized	TRBV7-7	TRBD2	TRBJ2-3	CASSFERGSTDTQYF	TGTGCCAGCAGCTTCGAGCGGGGCTCCACAGATACGCAGTATTTT
NA	TRBV7-2	TRBD2	TRBJ2-1	CASSLGGRAVDEQFF	TGTGCCAGCAGCTTAGGGGGGAGGGCCGTTGATGAGCAGTTCTTC
NA	TRBV18	TRBD2	TRBJ2-7	CASQPGLSTTEQYF	TGTGCCAGCCAACCGGGACTATCGACTACGGAGCAGTACTTC
NA	TRBV12-3/TRBV12-4	NA	TRBJ1-2	CASSPDSRYGYTF	TGTGCCAGCAGTCCTGACAGCCGCTATGGCTACACCTTC
NA	TRBV5-1	NA	TRBJ2-3	CASSFGSYKTDTQYF	TGCGCCAGCAGCTTCGGTAGTTATAAGACAGATACGCAGTATTTT
once	TRBV7-2	NA	TRBJ2-7	CASSLIRETYEQYF	TGTGCCAGCAGCTTAATACGGGAGACCTACGAGCAGTACTTC
few	TRBV29-1	NA	TRBJ1-5	CSVALSEDQPQHF	TGCAGCGTTGCTCTGTCGGAGGATCAGCCCCAGCATTTT
NA	TRBV5-6	TRBD2	TRBJ2-3	CASSPGLAGAQDTQYF	TGTGCCAGCAGCCCCGGACTAGCGGGAGCCCAAGATACGCAGTATTTT
NA	TRBV28	NA	TRBJ1-1	CASSSGQQNTEAFF	TGTGCCAGCAGTTCTGGACAACAAAACACTGAAGCTTTCTTT
NA	TRBV18	NA	TRBJ2-7	CASSPLDSSYEQYF	TGTGCCAGCTCACCACTGGACAGCTCCTACGAGCAGTACTTC
NA	TRBV7-9	TRBD1	TRBJ1-1	CASSFKDRVGTEAFF	TGTGCCAGCAGCTTTAAGGACAGGGTCGGGACTGAAGCTTTCTTT
NA	TRBV9	NA	TRBJ1-3	CASSLGGQSSGNTIYF	TGTGCCAGCAGCCTCGGTGGGCAGAGCTCTGGAAACACCATATATTTT
NA	TRBV4-2	TRBD2	TRBJ2-2	CASRTGGADTGELFF	TGTGCCAGCCGCACGGGAGGGGCCGATACCGGGGAGCTGTTTTTT
few	TRBV5-1	NA	TRBJ1-1	CASSQQGQNTEAFF	TGCGCCAGCAGCCAGCAGGGACAGAACACTGAAGCTTTCTTT
NA	TRBV5-1	NA	TRBJ2-2	CASSWARGTGELFF	TGCGCCAGCAGCTGGGCCCGCGGGACCGGGGAGCTGTTTTTT
NA	TRBV11-2	NA	TRBJ2-6	CASSGDRNSGANVLTF	TGTGCCAGCAGCGGCGACAGGAACTCTGGGGCCAACGTCCTGACTTTC
NA	TRBV6-2/TRBV6-3	NA	TRBJ1-2	CASSYSGRDPANYGYTF	TGTGCCAGCAGTTACTCGGGGCGCGACCCAGCTAACTATGGCTACACCTTC
NA	TRBV10-3	TRBD2	TRBJ2-5	CATTPGGASLETQYF	TGTGCCACAACTCCCGGGGGGGCCTCTCTAGAGACCCAGTACTTC
NA	TRBV19	NA	TRBJ1-2	CASSLRGYGYTF	TGTGCCAGCTCTCTGAGAGGGTATGGCTACACCTTC
few	TRBV19	NA	TRBJ1-5	CASSAVQGQPQHF	TGTGCCAGTAGTGCGGTCCAGGGGCAGCCCCAGCATTTT
NA	TRBV30	NA	TRBJ1-2	CALEEGSSGGGGYGYTF	TGTGCCCTGGAAGAGGGGAGTTCCGGGGGGGGTGGCTATGGCTACACCTTC
NA	TRBV6-5	TRBD1	TRBJ1-4	CASSYQVGTANEKLFF	TGTGCCAGCAGTTACCAGGTTGGGACAGCGAATGAAAAACTGTTTTTT
NA	TRBV18	NA	TRBJ1-2	CASSLREGSRGYTF	TGTGCCAGCTCCCTCAGGGAGGGGTCTAGAGGCTACACCTTC
NA	TRBV7-6	TRBD1	TRBJ2-4	CASSSGQDIQYF	TGTGCCAGCAGCTCGGGACAGGACATTCAGTACTTC
NA	TRBV6-2/TRBV6-3	NA	TRBJ2-2	CASSFLALIGELFF	TGTGCCAGCAGTTTCCTAGCGTTAATCGGGGAGCTGTTTTTT
NA	TRBV6-6	NA	TRBJ2-2	CASLLDTGELFF	TGTGCCAGCCTATTGGACACCGGGGAGCTGTTTTTT
NA	TRBV5-6	TRBD2	TRBJ2-3	CASSTTTSGGTDTQYF	TGTGCCAGCAGCACCACGACTAGCGGGGGAACAGATACGCAGTATTTT